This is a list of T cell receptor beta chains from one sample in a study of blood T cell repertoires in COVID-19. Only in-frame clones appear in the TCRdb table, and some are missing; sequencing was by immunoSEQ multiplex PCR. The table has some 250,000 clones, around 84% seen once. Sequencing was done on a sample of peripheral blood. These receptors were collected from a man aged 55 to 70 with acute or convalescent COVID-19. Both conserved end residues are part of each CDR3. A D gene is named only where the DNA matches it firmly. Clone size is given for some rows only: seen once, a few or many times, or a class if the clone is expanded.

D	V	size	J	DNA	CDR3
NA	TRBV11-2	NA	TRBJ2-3	TGTGCCAGCAGCTTAACAGGGGATACGCAGTATTTT	CASSLTGDTQYF
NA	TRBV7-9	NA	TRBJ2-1	TGTGCCAGCAGCCATAGACGGGATGAGCAGTTCTTC	CASSHRRDEQFF
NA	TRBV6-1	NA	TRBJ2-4	TGTGCCAGCAGTGAACGGGTGGCAGGGCTTTGGGACATTCAGTACTTC	CASSERVAGLWDIQYF
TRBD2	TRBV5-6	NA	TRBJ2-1	TGTGCCAGCAGCTGGGGACTAGCGGGATACTACAATGAGCAGTTCTTC	CASSWGLAGYYNEQFF
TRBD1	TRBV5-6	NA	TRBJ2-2	TGTGCCAGCAGCTTGCGGGACAGGGGGATGACCGGGGAGCTGTTTTTT	CASSLRDRGMTGELFF
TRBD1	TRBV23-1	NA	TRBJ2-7	TGCGCCAGCAGTCAATCGGCAGGGGGCCTCTACGAGCAGTACTTC	CASSQSAGGLYEQYF
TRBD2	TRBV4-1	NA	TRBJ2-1	TGCGCCAGCAGCCAAGTCCCGTATAGCGGGAGGGCCTGGGATGAGCAGTTCTTC	CASSQVPYSGRAWDEQFF
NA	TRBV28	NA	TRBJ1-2	TGTGCCAGCAGTTTGGGGGGTTATGGCTACACCTTC	CASSLGGYGYTF
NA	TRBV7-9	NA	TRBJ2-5	TGTGCCAGCAGCCCGGGGGACGGCCCCCGGGAGACCCAGTACTTC	CASSPGDGPRETQYF
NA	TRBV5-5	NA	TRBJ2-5	TGTGCCAGCAGCACCACCAACAGGCGTACGGCTCAAGAGCCCCAGTACTTC	CASSTTNRRTAQEPQYF
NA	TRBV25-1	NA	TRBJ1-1	TGTGCCAGCAGTTCCCAGGACAGCCCCCGAGCTTTCTTT	CASSSQDSPRAFF
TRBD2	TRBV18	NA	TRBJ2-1	TGTGCCAGCTCACCAGGCGGGACTAATCTAGCTGAGCAGTTCTTC	CASSPGGTNLAEQFF
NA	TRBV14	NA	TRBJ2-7	TGTGCCAGTAGCCAAGATCGTGACGGGTGGGCCTACGAGCAGTACTTC	CASSQDRDGWAYEQYF
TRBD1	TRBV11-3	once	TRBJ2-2	TGTGCCAGCAGCCCACAGGGGATAGGGGAGCTGTTTTTT	CASSPQGIGELFF
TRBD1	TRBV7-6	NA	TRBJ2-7	TGTGCCAGCAGCTTCCGGACAGGAACCTACGAGCAGTACTTC	CASSFRTGTYEQYF
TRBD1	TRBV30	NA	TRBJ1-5	TGTGCCTGGAGTGTGAAGGGACAGGGTCAGCCCCAGCATTTT	CAWSVKGQGQPQHF
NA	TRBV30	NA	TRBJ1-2	TGTGCCTGGAGTGTACAGGGCAGGGTAAGGGCTAACTATGGCTACACCTTC	CAWSVQGRVRANYGYTF
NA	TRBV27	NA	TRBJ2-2	TGTGCCAGCAGTTTTATATCCCCGACAGCGTTGAACACCGGGGAGCTGTTTTTT	CASSFISPTALNTGELFF
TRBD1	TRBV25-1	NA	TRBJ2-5	TGTGCCAGTGCCGGGACAGGGATAGAGACCCAGTACTTC	CASAGTGIETQYF
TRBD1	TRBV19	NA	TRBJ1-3	TGTGCCAGTTCGCGGGACAGGCCAATTTCGGGAAACACCATATATTTT	CASSRDRPISGNTIYF
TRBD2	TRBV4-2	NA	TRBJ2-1	TGTGCCAGCAGCCTTGAGATAGCGGGAAGGGAGCAGTTCTTC	CASSLEIAGREQFF
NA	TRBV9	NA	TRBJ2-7	TGTGCCAGCGGCAGGGGTTTCGAGCAGTACTTC	CASGRGFEQYF
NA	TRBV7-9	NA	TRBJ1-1	TGTGCCAGCAGCTTAGAGGTCGGGGGAGCTTTCTTT	CASSLEVGGAFF
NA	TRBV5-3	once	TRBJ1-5	TGTGCCAGAAGGCCTCGGGTCATCAGCGGGAATCAGCCCCAGCATTTT	CARRPRVISGNQPQHF
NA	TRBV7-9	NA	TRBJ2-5	TGTGCCAGCAGCTCCCAGGGAGAGACCCAGTACTTC	CASSSQGETQYF
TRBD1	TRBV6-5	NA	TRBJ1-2	TGTGCCAGCAACCCGACAGGGGGCGCCGGCTATGGCTACACCTTC	CASNPTGGAGYGYTF
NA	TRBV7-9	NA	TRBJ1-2	TGTGCCAGCAGCTTAGGCCCAGCAACAGGCCCCTATGGCTACACCTTC	CASSLGPATGPYGYTF
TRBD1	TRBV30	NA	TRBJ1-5	TGTGCCTGTCAACAGGGGGCCGGGGATCAGCCCCAGCATTTT	CACQQGAGDQPQHF
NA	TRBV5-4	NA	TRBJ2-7	TGTGCCAGCAGTACAGGTATCTCCTACGAGCAGTACTTC	CASSTGISYEQYF
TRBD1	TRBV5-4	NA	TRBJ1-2	TGTGCCAGCAGCATCCGACAGGGCGATTATGGCTACACCTTC	CASSIRQGDYGYTF
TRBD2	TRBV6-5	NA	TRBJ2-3	TGTGCCAGCAGTTCCGGGACTAGTTATGCGAGTACGCAGTATTTT	CASSSGTSYASTQYF
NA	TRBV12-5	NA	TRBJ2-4	TGTGCTAGTGGTTTGGTAGGGGCTGGGTGGGACTTC	CASGLVGAGWDF
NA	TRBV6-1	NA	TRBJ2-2	TGTGCCAGCAGTGAGGGACATCGACTCGCGAACACCGGGGAGCTGTTTTTT	CASSEGHRLANTGELFF
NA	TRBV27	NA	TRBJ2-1	TGTGCCAGCGGAGACTACTACAATGAGCAGTTCTTC	CASGDYYNEQFF
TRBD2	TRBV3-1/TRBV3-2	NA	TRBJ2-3	TGTGCCAGCAGCCAAGATCGAGCGGGGGTCACAGATACGCAGTATTTT	CASSQDRAGVTDTQYF